A single TCR beta chain is shown here with its context. The data were taken from a study of cytomegalovirus exposure and HLA in healthy donors. PCR amplification relied on 60 Vbeta primers (plus 13 Jbeta primers). The data were produced by immunoSEQ multiplex PCR, yet TCRdb's version contains in-frame clones alone and is incomplete. This sample has about 210,000 clones; approximately 79% occur once, and the top ten carry 1.5% to 2%. Trimming cost V 4 bases and J 8 bases, with 17 bases left between them. The CDR3 runs 13 residues. Germline lookup yields CDR1 SQVTM and CDR2 ANQGSEA. Although they were nominally healthy when sampled, donors likely had unrecorded immune exposures.

The chain has TRBV29-1 and TRBJ1-2; no clear D gene. The sample was PBMCs. The clonotype comes from a male donor in good health and CMV-seronegative. The CDR3 protein is CSVARRDPDGYTF. CDR3 coding DNA: TGCAGCGTTGCAAGGAGGGATCCGGACGGCTACACCTTC.